Below, 18 T cell receptor beta chains from the same sample are listed, as sequenced in a study of chemoradiotherapy in HPV16-positive cancers. Profiling relied on immunoSEQ multiplex PCR, and the TCRdb table lists in-frame clones only, not all of them. The repertoire includes almost 4,500 clones, roughly 90% of them detected once, and more than 2.5% sits in the top ten. The sample here was taken from a patient who underwent chemoradiotherapy. The receptor source for this set is a human donor with HPV-associated anogenital cancer.

The genes are TRBV7-6 and TRBJ1-3, with 7 bases aligning to TRBD1. The CDR3 length is 15 residues. Germline V gene sequence: CDR1 SGHVS, CDR2 FNYEAQ. V was clipped by 2 bases and J by 2 bases; unmatched bases: 3. CDR3 residues: CASSLQGVTGNTIYF. The CDR3 coding sequence is TGTGCCAGCAGCTTACAGGGGGTTACTGGAAACACCATATATTTT. The full variable domain, in which reference TRBV7-6 and TRBJ1-3 provide the parts outside the CDR3, is GAGVSQSPRYKVTKRGQDVALRCDPISGHVSLYWYRQALGQGPEFLTYFNYEAQQDKSGLPNDRFSAERPEGSISTLTIQRTEQRDSAMYRCASSLQGVTGNTIYFGEGSWLTVV.

V usage is TRBV7-9 and J usage is TRBJ2-6; D not certain. V was clipped by 6 bases and J by 2 bases, with 14 bases between them. The CDR3 runs 16 residues. Per the germline V gene, CDR1 is SEHNR and CDR2 is FQNEAQ (reference sequence). CDR3 DNA: TGTGCCAGCAGTTCCCGTACCCTGGCTGGGGCCAACGTCCTGACTTTC. Its translation is CASSSRTLAGANVLTF.

The chain joins TRBV29-1 to TRBJ2-6; D is undetermined. CDR1 and CDR2 from the germline V gene are SQVTM and ANQGSEA. The CDR3 consists of 14 residues. V lost 6 bases and J lost 0, with 9 bases in between. CDR3 sequence reads: CSVPNGSGANVLTF. DNA of the CDR3: TGCAGCGTGCCGAATGGCTCTGGGGCCAACGTCCTGACTTTC.

The V gene is TRBV9, the J gene TRBJ2-1; D is possibly TRBD1 (7 bases). CDR3 length: 16 amino acids. CDR1 and CDR2 (germline): SGDLS, YYNGEE. V lost 4 bases and J lost 7, with 21 bases in between. The CDR3 here is CASSLSGGSNLNEQFF. The CDR3 nucleotides read TGTGCCAGCAGCCTATCAGGGGGGAGTAATCTGAATGAGCAGTTCTTC.

This clone was found a few times. V is TRBV5-6 and J is TRBJ1-4; D call uncertain. V gave up 0 bases and J gave up 7 bases, with 10 bases separating them. The CDR3 length is 14 residues. Germline CDR1 reads SGHDT; CDR2 reads YYEEEE. The CDR3 region has the DNA TGTGCCAGCAGCTTGGTTAGTGACGGTGAAAAACTGTTTTTT. Residues: CASSLVSDGEKLFF. The variable domain in full, with the rest retrieved from reference TRBV5-6 and TRBJ1-4, is DAGVTQSPTHLIKTRGQQVTLRCSPKSGHDTVSWYQQALGQGPQFIFQYYEEEERQRGNFPDRFSGHQFPNYSSELNVNALLLGDSALYLCASSLVSDGEKLFFGSGTQLSVL.

The rearrangement links TRBV2 to TRBJ2-3; D gene unclear. This CDR3 has 14 amino acids. Trimming took 8 bases from V and 0 from J, leaving 12 bases between them. Germline V gene sequence: CDR1 SNHLY, CDR2 FYNNEI. The CDR3 loop is CASDSISSTDTQYF. The CDR3 coding sequence is TGTGCCAGCGACTCTATTTCTAGCACAGATACGCAGTATTTT. Filled out from reference TRBV2 and TRBJ2-3, the complete variable domain reads EPEVTQTPSHQVTQMGQEVILRCVPISNHLYFYWYRQILGQKVEFLVSFYNNEISEKSEIFDDQFSVERPDGSNFTLKIRSTKLEDSAMYFCASDSISSTDTQYFGPGTRLTVL.

The chain links TRBV27 to TRBJ1-2; TRBD1 agrees at 8 bases. Per germline, CDR1 MNHEY and CDR2 SMNVEV (reference sequence). The CDR3 totals 15 residues. V lost 0 bases to trimming and J lost 6 bases; unmatched junction nucleotides: 6. CDR3 DNA: TGTGCCAGCAGTTTATCCCGGACAGGGCGGAATGGCTACACCTTC. Amino acids: CASSLSRTGRNGYTF.

The rearrangement uses TRBV27 and TRBJ2-3; no definite D call. The CDR3 is 15 residues long. Germline CDR1 and CDR2: MNHEY and SMNVEV (reference sequence). Trimming stripped 2 bases from V and 0 bases from J, with 9 bases between. CDR3 sequence reads: CASSLGLGSTDTQYF. CDR3 coding DNA: TGTGCCAGCAGTTTAGGTCTCGGGAGCACAGATACGCAGTATTTT.

This chain uses TRBV20-1 with TRBJ2-7; TRBD2 matches 7 bases. The CDR3 covers 11 residues. Germline values: CDR1 DFQATT, CDR2 SNEGSKA (reference sequence). V lost 6 bases, J lost 2 bases, and 1 base stayed unmatched. CDR3 in DNA: TGCAGTGCCGGACTAGCCTACGAGCAGTACTTC. As protein: CSAGLAYEQYF.

CDR3 residues: CASSPTGTGDQPQHF. For the CDR3, the DNA is TGTGCCAGCAGCCCAACAGGGACAGGGGATCAGCCCCAGCATTTT. This chain joins TRBV7-2 and TRBJ1-5; 10 nucleotides match TRBD1. The ends lost 5 bases at V and 5 bases at J; junction bases unmatched: 6. This CDR3 region has 15 residues. Germline V CDR1 and CDR2: SGHTA, FQGNSA. The full variable domain, with the rest looked up from reference TRBV7-2 and TRBJ1-5, is GAGVSQSPSNKVTEKGKDVELRCDPISGHTALYWYRQSLGQGLEFLIYFQGNSAPDKSGLPSDRFSAERTGGSVSTLTIQRTQQEDSAVYLCASSPTGTGDQPQHFGDGTRLSIL.

The chain has TRBV5-5 and TRBJ1-2; 9 bases match TRBD1. This CDR3 is built from 14 residues. CDR1 is SGHKS, CDR2 YYEKEE, per germline (reference sequence). With V trimmed by 4 bases and J by 4 bases, 5 bases remained unmatched. CDR3 bases: TGTGCCAGCAGCGCGCGGACAGGGGTCTATGGCTACACCTTC. It is translated as CASSARTGVYGYTF.

The chain combines TRBV4-2 with TRBJ1-6, with D uncertain. Germline assignment: CDR1 LGHNA and CDR2 YNFKEQ. The length of the CDR3 is 12 residues. Trimming removed 5 bases from V and 10 bases from J, with 9 bases in between. In DNA form, the CDR3 reads TGTGCCAGCAGCGGGCAGGAATCACCCCTCCACTTT. It translates to CASSGQESPLHF.

The rearrangement uses TRBV13 and TRBJ2-3; 10 bases line up with TRBD2. Germline values: CDR1 PRHDT, CDR2 FYEKMQ (reference sequence). The V and J ends lost 0 bases and 4 bases, in that order; junction bases with no gene match: 7. This CDR3 is built from 17 residues. The CDR3 coding sequence is TGTGCCAGCAGCTTAGGATCACTAGCGGGGCTCCCAGATACGCAGTATTTT. Translation: CASSLGSLAGLPDTQYF.

V is TRBV30 and J is TRBJ2-7, with TRBD1 as a possible D gene (6 bases). Germline loops: CDR1 GTSNPN, CDR2 SVGIG (reference sequence). V was shortened by 3 bases and J by 7 bases, with 22 bases between the two germline ends. The CDR3 length is 15 residues. The CDR3 loop reads CAWRGRTGMGVEQYF. DNA of the CDR3: TGTGCCTGGAGGGGAAGAACAGGGATGGGAGTGGAGCAGTACTTC.

This clone was detected once. V and J are TRBV19 and TRBJ1-3, with 9 positions matching TRBD1. The J segment lost 2 bases and the V segment lost 6 bases, leaving 2 bases of the junction unmatched. CDR3 length: 14 amino acids. Germline CDR1 and CDR2: LNHDA and SQIVND (reference sequence). The CDR3 loop reads CASRRQGAGNTIYF. The CDR3 DNA reads TGTGCCAGTAGGCGACAGGGGGCTGGAAACACCATATATTTT.

The rearrangement uses TRBV14 and TRBJ1-1, with TRBD1 as a possible D gene (6 bases). V was trimmed by 0 bases and J by 3 bases, leaving 14 bases between them. The CDR3 has 16 residues. Germline lookup yields CDR1 SGHDN and CDR2 FVKESK. The CDR3 sequence is CASSQDAGGGHTEAFF. In DNA form, the CDR3 reads TGTGCCAGCAGCCAAGATGCGGGAGGGGGGCACACTGAAGCTTTCTTT.

The rearrangement uses TRBV6-1 and TRBJ1-1, with 10 bases aligning to TRBD1. With V trimmed by 3 bases and J by 6 bases, 7 bases remained unmatched. Germline V CDR1 and CDR2: MNHNS, SASEGT. The CDR3 consists of 15 residues. The DNA of the CDR3 is TGTGCCAGCAGTGAGAGACAGGGGGCGCCGGCTGAAGCTTTCTTT. Translating gives CASSERQGAPAEAFF.

The chain employs TRBV9 and TRBJ2-3, with 13 nucleotides matching TRBD2. The CDR3 spans 18 residues. With 3 bases clipped from V and 1 base from J, the junction kept 8 bases outside the gene matches. CDR1 and CDR2 from the germline V gene are SGDLS and YYNGEE. CDR3 DNA: TGTGCCAGCAGCGGACGACTAGCGGGAGGTGAGGGCACAGATACGCAGTATTTT. Protein sequence: CASSGRLAGGEGTDTQYF.